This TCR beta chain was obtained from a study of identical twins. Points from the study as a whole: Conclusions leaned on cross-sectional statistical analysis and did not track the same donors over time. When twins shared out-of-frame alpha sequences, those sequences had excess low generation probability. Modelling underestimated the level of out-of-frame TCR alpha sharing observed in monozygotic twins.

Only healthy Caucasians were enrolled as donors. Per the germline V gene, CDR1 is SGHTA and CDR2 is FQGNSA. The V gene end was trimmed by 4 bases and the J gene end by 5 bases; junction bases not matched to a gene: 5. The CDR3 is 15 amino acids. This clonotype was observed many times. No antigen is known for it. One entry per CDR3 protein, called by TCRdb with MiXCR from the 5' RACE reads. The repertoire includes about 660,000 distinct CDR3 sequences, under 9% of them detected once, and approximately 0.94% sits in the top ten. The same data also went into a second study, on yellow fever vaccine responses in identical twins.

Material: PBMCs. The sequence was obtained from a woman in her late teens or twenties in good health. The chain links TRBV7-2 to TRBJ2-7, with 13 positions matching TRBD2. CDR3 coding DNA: TGTGCCAGCAGCTCCACTAGCGGGAGGGCCGACGAGCAGTACTTC. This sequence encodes CASSSTSGRADEQYF.